Listed below are T cell receptor beta chains from one sample, sequenced in a study of molecular identifiers for immune sequencing clone quantification. TCRdb reprocessed the PCR reads with MiXCR, giving one entry per CDR3 protein. The repertoire has roughly 93,000 distinct CDR3 sequences, around 25% of them found once; the top ten carry roughly 0.76%. Sequenced material: naive CD8+ T cells from blood, with Jurkat cell RNA spiked in. The receptors shown here come from a human donor in good health. Some libraries in this study had Jurkat cell RNA spiked in. Both conserved end residues are trimmed from each CDR3.

V gene	J gene	CDR3 protein
TRBV4-3	TRBJ2-4	ASSQDNREYGNIQY
TRBV7-8	TRBJ2-2	ASSLSIGTGILLTNTGELF
TRBV30	TRBJ2-3	AWSPVGTQY
TRBV4-3	TRBJ1-5	ASSQVMHQPQH
TRBV7-2	TRBJ1-6	ASSLVRGFVPLH
TRBV28	TRBJ2-5	ASSSRGKRETQY
TRBV29-1	TRBJ2-7	SVEGTTGTYGQY
TRBV19	TRBJ2-1	ASSPERGVFYNEQF
TRBV7-9	TRBJ1-5	ASSRTGQNNQPQH
TRBV5-1	TRBJ2-1	ASSLVTGDEQF
TRBV7-2	TRBJ1-1	ASSSRSRITEAF
TRBV2	TRBJ2-1	ASTYNEQF
TRBV7-9	TRBJ1-1	AGSFGGGPVWEAF
TRBV7-9	TRBJ2-7	ATVTDGARYEQY